Below, 7 T cell receptor beta chains from the same sample are listed, as sequenced in a study of ipilimumab plus nivolumab after autologous stem cell transplantation. The table came from immunoSEQ multiplex PCR; TCRdb's copy has only in-frame clones and leaves some out. The repertoire includes about 10,000 clones, 65% to 80% of them detected once, and approximately 16% sits in the top ten. The material was PBMCs, obtained in a trial of ipilimumab plus nivolumab as post-transplant consolidation. These receptors all come from a female donor with multiple myeloma.

This clone was seen only a few times. Here the CDR3 DNA reads TGTGCCAGCAGCGACCGCCCCTCCTACGAGCAGTACTTC. This codes for CASSDRPSYEQYF. The gene calls are TRBV9 and TRBJ2-7; D unclear. Germline V CDR1 and CDR2: SGDLS, YYNGEE. The CDR3 length is 13 residues. V shed 3 bases and J shed 0 bases, with 7 bases lying between them.

The chain joins TRBV7-2 to TRBJ2-7; D uncertain. Germline V CDR1 and CDR2: SGHTA, FQGNSA. The germline V and J ends were trimmed by 1 base and 3 bases, with 10 bases remaining between them. The CDR3 is made up of 14 amino acids. CDR3 nucleotides: TGTGCCAGCAGCTTAGTAGGCTTAATCTACGAGCAGTACTTC. Its translation is CASSLVGLIYEQYF. The variable domain in full, completed from reference TRBV7-2 and TRBJ2-7, reads GAGVSQSPSNKVTEKGKDVELRCDPISGHTALYWYRQSLGQGLEFLIYFQGNSAPDKSGLPSDRFSAERTGGSVSTLTIQRTQQEDSAVYLCASSLVGLIYEQYFGPGTRLTVT.

Within the sample, this clone is medium-sized. The chain employs TRBV5-5 and TRBJ1-5; D is unresolved. The CDR3 is 16 amino acids. The germline V gene encodes CDR1 SGHKS and CDR2 YYEKEE (reference sequence). The V gene lost 2 bases and the J gene lost 1 base, with 13 bases spanning the gap. In nucleotides, the CDR3 is TGTGCCAGCAGCTTAATCCCTGTGGGGAGCAATCAGCCCCAGCATTTT. It specifies CASSLIPVGSNQPQHF.

This rearrangement joins TRBV6-5 to TRBJ2-2; D call uncertain. The CDR3 is 15 residues long. The germline CDR1 and CDR2 sequences are MNHEY and SVGAGI. Between the trimmed V and J ends, which lost 8 bases and 3 bases, there was a span of 16 bases. The CDR3 loop is CASQRVSTYTGELFF. CDR3 bases: TGTGCCAGCCAAAGGGTCTCCACGTACACCGGGGAGCTGTTTTTT.

The V and J genes are TRBV5-4 and TRBJ2-7; 9 positions match TRBD1. The CDR3 length is 15 residues. V shed 4 bases, J shed 2 bases, and the junction held 7 bases outside the gene matches. Germline lookup yields CDR1 SGHNT and CDR2 YYREEE (reference sequence). CDR3 residues: CASSHTGGYTYEQYF. CDR3 nucleotide sequence: TGTGCCAGCAGCCACACAGGGGGCTATACCTACGAGCAGTACTTC.

CDR3 coding DNA: TGTGCCAGCAGTTTCTTGGGGGCTGTCTATGGCTACACCTTC. Protein sequence: CASSFLGAVYGYTF. J is TRBJ1-2 and V is TRBV28; a possible D gene is TRBD1 (6 bases). V was cut by 3 bases and J by 4 bases, with 12 bases left in between. Germline CDR1 is MDHEN and CDR2 is SYDVKM. The CDR3 is 14 residues long.

This clone came up once. V and J are TRBV11-3 and TRBJ2-6; D is uncertain. Germline V gene sequence: CDR1 SGHNT, CDR2 YENEEA. The V end was cut by 5 bases, the J end by 5 bases, with 19 bases between. The CDR3 sequence is 17 residues long. In DNA, the CDR3 is TGTGCCAGCAGCAAAACATCTCGACAAAGTCGGGCCAACGTCCTGACTTTC. It translates to CASSKTSRQSRANVLTF.